This T cell receptor (beta chain) originates from a study of OX40 agonist ivuxolimab in advanced cancers. The V gene's germline CDR1 is SGHAT and CDR2 FQDESV (reference sequence). V was cut by 3 bases and J by 9 bases, with 10 bases left in between. The CDR3 extends over 12 amino acids. This clone was seen just once. Sequencing used immunoSEQ multiplex PCR; TCRdb keeps in-frame clones, though not all of them. Of about 95,000 clones in the sample, roughly 90% were seen once. Excluded were patients having autoimmune disease history or systemic immunosuppression. Material: CD4+ or CD8+ T cells sorted from blood, obtained in a trial of the OX40 agonist ivuxolimab. This TCR was sampled from an adult with an advanced solid tumor such as melanoma, head and neck, liver or kidney cancer. The chain combines TRBV11-1 with TRBJ2-3; D not certain. DNA of the CDR3: TGTGCCAGCAGCTTTTCTGGCCAAACGCAGTATTTT. Its translation is CASSFSGQTQYF.